A single sample is the source of the 3 T cell receptor beta chains below, sequenced in a study of T cell repertoires in cytomegalovirus infection. TCRdb called the reads again in MiXCR, with one record for every CDR3 protein. The table records around 70,000 distinct CDR3 sequences, 4% of them present only once. What was sequenced was PBMCs. Source of these receptors: a human donor in good health (CMV status not recorded). Some clones in this sample may be carry-over from other donors' samples.

This clonotype was recorded at least ten times. The chain links TRBV4-3 to TRBJ2-7; 9 bases line up with TRBD1. Trimming took 3 bases from V and 5 from J; bases not matched to a gene: 5. The CDR3 consists of 14 residues. The germline V gene encodes CDR1 LGHNA and CDR2 YSLEER. The CDR3 nucleotides read TGCGCCAGCAGCCACGGGACAGGGTACAACGAGCAGTACTTC. It codes for CASSHGTGYNEQYF.

This clonotype has only a few counts. CDR3 residues: CASSLGQRGNQPQHF. CDR3 sequence (DNA): TGTGCCAGCAGCCTGGGGCAGAGAGGGAATCAGCCCCAGCATTTT. The V gene is TRBV7-2, the J gene TRBJ1-5; D possibly corresponds to TRBD1 (5 bases). The ends were cut back, 5 bases at V and 4 bases at J, with 15 bases in the middle. The CDR3 spans 15 residues. Germline CDR1 SGHTA, CDR2 FQGNSA.

This clonotype was seen many times. The chain has TRBV11-2 and TRBJ1-6, with 7 bases fitting TRBD1. This CDR3 region has 15 residues. Germline V lookup: CDR1 SGHAT, CDR2 FQNNGV. Germline trimming cut 2 bases from V and 10 bases from J; bases unmatched to any gene: 8. The CDR3 is CASSLSVRGNSPLHF. CDR3 in DNA: TGTGCCAGCAGCTTATCTGTCAGGGGGAACTCACCCCTCCACTTT.